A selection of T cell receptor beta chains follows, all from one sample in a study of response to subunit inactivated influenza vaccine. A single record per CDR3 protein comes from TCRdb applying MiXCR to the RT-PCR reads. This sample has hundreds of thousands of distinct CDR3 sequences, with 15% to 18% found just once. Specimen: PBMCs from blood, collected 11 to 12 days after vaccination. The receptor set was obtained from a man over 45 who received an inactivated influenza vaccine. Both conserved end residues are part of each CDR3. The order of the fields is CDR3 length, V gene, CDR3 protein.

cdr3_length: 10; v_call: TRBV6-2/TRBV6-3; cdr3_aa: CASTHKTQYF
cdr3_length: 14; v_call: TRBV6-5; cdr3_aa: CASSYSPSNYGYTF
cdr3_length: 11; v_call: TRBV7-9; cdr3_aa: CASSLRDGGFF
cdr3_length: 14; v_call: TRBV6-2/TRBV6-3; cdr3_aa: CASSPTTSAQTQYF
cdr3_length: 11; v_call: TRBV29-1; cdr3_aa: CSGRNYNEQFF
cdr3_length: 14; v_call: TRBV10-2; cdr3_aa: CASSEVRPSYEQYF
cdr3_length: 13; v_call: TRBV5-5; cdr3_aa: CASSFPGGETQYF
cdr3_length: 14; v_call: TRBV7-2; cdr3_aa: CASSLARRNTEAFF
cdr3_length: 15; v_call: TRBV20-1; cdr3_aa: CSARRGDYSNQPQHF
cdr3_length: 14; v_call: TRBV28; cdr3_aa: CASSSSGTGGGQYF
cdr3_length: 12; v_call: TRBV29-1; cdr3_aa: CSVVHRGDRTFF
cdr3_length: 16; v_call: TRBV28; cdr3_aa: CASRSRGAVRDYEQYF
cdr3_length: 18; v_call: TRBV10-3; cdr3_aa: CAISESGDRRPSTGELFF
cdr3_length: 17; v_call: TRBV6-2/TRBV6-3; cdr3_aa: CASSYGTATFNTGELFF
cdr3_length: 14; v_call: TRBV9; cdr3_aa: CASSARDSKNIQYF